These 4 T cell receptor beta chains came from one sample sequenced in a study of blood T cell repertoires in COVID-19. Sequenced by immunoSEQ multiplex PCR; TCRdb stores in-frame clones only, minus some. The table includes tens of thousands of clones, 80% to 85% detected once. The specimen was peripheral blood. The source is a human donor in a cohort sampled during active COVID-19.

This sequence joins TRBV2 and TRBJ1-1; the D gene is possibly TRBD1 (6 bases). This CDR3 is 13 amino acids long. The V end lost 7 bases, the J end lost 3 bases, and 12 bases lay between the germline ends. The germline V gene encodes CDR1 SNHLY and CDR2 FYNNEI. Written as DNA, the CDR3 is TGTGCCAGCACCGGGGACACTCACACTGAAGCTTTCTTT. Protein sequence: CASTGDTHTEAFF.

V and J are TRBV5-6 and TRBJ2-1; 8 bases match TRBD2. V was pared by 2 bases and J by 4 bases, with 5 bases of the junction left unmatched. The length of the CDR3 is 15 residues. Germline loops: CDR1 SGHDT, CDR2 YYEEEE. The CDR3 nucleotides read TGTGCCAGCAGCTTTGGACTAGCCGCATACAATGAGCAGTTCTTC. It encodes CASSFGLAAYNEQFF.

The chain couples TRBV5-1 to TRBJ2-7; TRBD2 is a possible D gene (5 bases). Germline V gene sequence: CDR1 SGHRS, CDR2 YFSETQ. Trimming left V 0 bases short and J 0 bases short, with 7 bases between. This CDR3 contains 14 residues. CDR3 in DNA: TGCGCCAGCAGCTTGGAAGGGAGCTCCTACGAGCAGTACTTC. Translating it yields CASSLEGSSYEQYF.

The chain recombines TRBV27 with TRBJ1-5; D is undetermined. V lost 3 bases to trimming and J lost 3 bases, with 9 bases between them. The germline CDR1 and CDR2 sequences are MNHEY and SMNVEV (reference sequence). The CDR3 is 14 amino acids. CDR3 DNA: TGTGCCAGCAGTTTTCGCGGGGACAATCAGCCCCAGCATTTT. Protein sequence: CASSFRGDNQPQHF.